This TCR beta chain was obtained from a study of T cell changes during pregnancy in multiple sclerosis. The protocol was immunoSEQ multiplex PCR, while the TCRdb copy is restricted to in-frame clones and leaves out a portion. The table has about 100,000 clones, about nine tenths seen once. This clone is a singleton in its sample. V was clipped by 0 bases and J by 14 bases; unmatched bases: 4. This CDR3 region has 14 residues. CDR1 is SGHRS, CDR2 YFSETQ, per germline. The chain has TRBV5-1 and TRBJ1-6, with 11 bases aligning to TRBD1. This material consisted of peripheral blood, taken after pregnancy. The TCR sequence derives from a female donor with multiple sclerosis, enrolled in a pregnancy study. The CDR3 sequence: CASSLEGQGDTLHF. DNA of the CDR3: TGCGCCAGCAGCTTGGAGGGACAGGGGGACACCCTCCACTTT.